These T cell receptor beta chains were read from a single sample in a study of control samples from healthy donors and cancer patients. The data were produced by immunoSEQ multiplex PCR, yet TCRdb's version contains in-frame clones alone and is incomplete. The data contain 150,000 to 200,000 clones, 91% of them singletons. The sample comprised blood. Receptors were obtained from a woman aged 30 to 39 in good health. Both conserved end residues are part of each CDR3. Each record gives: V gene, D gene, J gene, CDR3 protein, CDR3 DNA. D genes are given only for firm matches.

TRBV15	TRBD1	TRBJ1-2	CATSRTGANYGYTF	TGTGCCACCAGCCGGACAGGGGCTAACTATGGCTACACCTTC
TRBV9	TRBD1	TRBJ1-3	CASSAGTGLSGNTIYF	TGTGCCAGCAGCGCCGGGACAGGACTCTCTGGAAACACCATATATTTT
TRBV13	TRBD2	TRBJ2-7	CASSHQLAGYTYEQYF	TGTGCCAGCAGCCACCAACTAGCGGGGTATACCTACGAGCAGTACTTC
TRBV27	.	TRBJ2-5	CASSLRTTKETQYF	TGTGCCAGCAGTTTACGGACAACCAAAGAGACCCAGTACTTC
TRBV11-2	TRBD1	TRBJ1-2	CASSLDRGGYTF	TGTGCCAGCAGCTTGGACAGGGGCGGCTACACCTTC
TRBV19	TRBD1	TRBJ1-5	CASSPRDRGSSNQPQHF	TGTGCCAGTAGTCCCCGGGACAGGGGATCTAGCAATCAGCCCCAGCATTTT
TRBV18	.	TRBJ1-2	CASSPGQNYGYTF	TGTGCCAGCTCGCCAGGGCAGAACTATGGCTACACCTTC
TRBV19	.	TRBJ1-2	CASSIEGNYGYTF	TGTGCCAGTAGTATAGAGGGGAACTATGGCTACACCTTC
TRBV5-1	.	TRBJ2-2	CASSLAVVGTGELFF	TGCGCCAGCAGCTTGGCGGTTGTCGGGACCGGGGAGCTGTTTTTT
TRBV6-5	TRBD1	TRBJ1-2	CASGQGTYGYTF	TGTGCCAGCGGACAGGGCACATATGGCTACACCTTC
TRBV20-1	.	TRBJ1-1	CSASANTEAFF	TGCAGTGCCTCAGCGAACACTGAAGCTTTCTTT
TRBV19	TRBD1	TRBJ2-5	CASSNPGQQETQYF	TGTGCCAGTAGTAACCCGGGACAGCAAGAGACCCAGTACTTC
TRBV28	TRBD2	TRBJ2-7	CASTGLEIYEQYF	TGTGCCAGCACGGGACTAGAGATCTACGAGCAGTACTTC
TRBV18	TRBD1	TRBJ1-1	CASSPHTGGTEAFF	TGTGCCAGCTCACCACATACAGGGGGCACTGAAGCTTTCTTT
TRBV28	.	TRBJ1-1	CASSTSPKWGEAFF	TGTGCCAGCAGTACTAGCCCAAAGTGGGGGGAAGCTTTCTTT
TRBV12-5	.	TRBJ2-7	CASGPDSSYEQYF	TGTGCTAGTGGCCCGGACAGCTCCTACGAGCAGTACTTC
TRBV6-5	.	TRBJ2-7	CASLDSSYEQYF	TGTGCCAGTTTGGACAGCTCCTACGAGCAGTACTTC